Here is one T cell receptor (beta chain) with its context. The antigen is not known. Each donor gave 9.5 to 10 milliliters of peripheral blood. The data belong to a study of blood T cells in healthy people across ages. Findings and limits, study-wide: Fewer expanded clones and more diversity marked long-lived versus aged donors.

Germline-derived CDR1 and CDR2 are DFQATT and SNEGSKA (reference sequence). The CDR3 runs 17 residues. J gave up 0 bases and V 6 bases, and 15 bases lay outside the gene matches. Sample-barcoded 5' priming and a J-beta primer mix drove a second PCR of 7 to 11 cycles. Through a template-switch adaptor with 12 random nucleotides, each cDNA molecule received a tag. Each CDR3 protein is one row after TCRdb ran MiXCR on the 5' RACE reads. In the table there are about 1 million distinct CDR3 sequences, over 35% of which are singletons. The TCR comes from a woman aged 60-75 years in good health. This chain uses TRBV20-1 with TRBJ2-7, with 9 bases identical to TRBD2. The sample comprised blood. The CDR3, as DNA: TGCAGTGCCCCGTGGTCTAGCGGGAACATCGGCTCCTACGAGCAGTACTTC. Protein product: CSAPWSSGNIGSYEQYF.